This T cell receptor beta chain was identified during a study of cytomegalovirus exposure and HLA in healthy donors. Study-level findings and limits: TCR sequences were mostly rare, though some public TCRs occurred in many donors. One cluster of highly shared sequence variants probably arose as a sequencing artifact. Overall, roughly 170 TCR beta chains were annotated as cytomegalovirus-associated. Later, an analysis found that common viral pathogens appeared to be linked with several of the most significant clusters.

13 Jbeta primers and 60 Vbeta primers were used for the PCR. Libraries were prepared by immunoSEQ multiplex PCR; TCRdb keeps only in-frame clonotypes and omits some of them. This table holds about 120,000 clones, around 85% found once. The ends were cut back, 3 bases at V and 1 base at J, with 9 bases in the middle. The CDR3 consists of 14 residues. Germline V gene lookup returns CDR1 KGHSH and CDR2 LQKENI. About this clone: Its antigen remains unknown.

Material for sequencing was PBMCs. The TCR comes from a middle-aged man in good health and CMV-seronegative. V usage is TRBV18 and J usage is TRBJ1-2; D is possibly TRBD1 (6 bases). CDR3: CASSPGTSNYGYTF. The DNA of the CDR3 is TGTGCCAGCTCACCCGGGACAAGTAACTATGGCTACACCTTC.